The rows below give T cell receptor beta chains drawn from one sample of a study of CD8 T cells in ankylosing spondylitis. MiXCR, applied by TCRdb to the 5' RACE reads, yields one record per CDR3 protein. The sample consists of about 160,000 distinct CDR3 sequences, approximately 20% of them appearing once. The sample was blood, either unsorted or a sorted T cell fraction (not recorded which). These receptors originate from a male donor with ankylosing spondylitis or in good health (not recorded which). CDR3s include the opening cysteine and the closing phenylalanine or tryptophan. A D gene is named only where the DNA matches it firmly. Size values are once, few and many counts, or a class for expanded clones, and some rows have none.

CDR3nt	CDR3aa	d_gene	abundance	v_gene	j_gene
TGTGCCAGCAGCCCTCAATATCTTCGAGAGACCCAGTACTTC	CASSPQYLRETQYF	NA	many	TRBV3-1	TRBJ2-5
TGCAGTGCTACCGTGACAGGGATCGGCAATGAGCAGTTCTTC	CSATVTGIGNEQFF	TRBD1	many	TRBV20-1	TRBJ2-1
TGTGCCAGCAGCCAAGATTCGACGGGTTACACTGAAGCTTTCTTT	CASSQDSTGYTEAFF	NA	few	TRBV14	TRBJ1-1
TGCAGCGTTGAAGAACACAGCGGGGGCCTTAATGAGCAGTTCTTC	CSVEEHSGGLNEQFF	TRBD2	NA	TRBV29-1	TRBJ2-1
TGTGCCAGCAGCCAAGATGACCGGGTCACTGAAGCTTTCTTT	CASSQDDRVTEAFF	NA	many	TRBV3-1	TRBJ1-1
TGTGCCAGCAGTCCCTCTACGCGTTTCACCTACGAGCAGTACTTC	CASSPSTRFTYEQYF	NA	NA	TRBV4-2	TRBJ2-7
TGTGCCAGCAGTGAAAGGGCCCGCTTCAACTGTTTTTTT	CASSERARFNCFF	NA	many	TRBV6-1	TRBJ1-4
TGCAGTGCTAGAGATCAGGGACGCAATCAGCCCCAGCATTTT	CSARDQGRNQPQHF	NA	many	TRBV20-1	TRBJ1-5
TGCGCCAGCAGCTTGGGGTCGGGGCGGACCACAGATACGCAGTATTTT	CASSLGSGRTTDTQYF	NA	many	TRBV5-1	TRBJ2-3
TGCAGTGCTAGTCGAAGAGCGACTGACGTCGGGGAGCAGTTCTTC	CSASRRATDVGEQFF	NA	few	TRBV20-1	TRBJ2-1
TGTGCCAGCAGTTATAAACCGGGACTAGAGTACGAGCAGTACTTC	CASSYKPGLEYEQYF	TRBD2	NA	TRBV11-2	TRBJ2-7
TGTGCCAGCTCACCCAGCAGGGGTAGCGGCTACACCTTC	CASSPSRGSGYTF	NA	NA	TRBV18	TRBJ1-2
TGTGCCAGCAGTTTAGTAGCCAAAAACATTCAGTACTTC	CASSLVAKNIQYF	NA	NA	TRBV12-3/TRBV12-4	TRBJ2-4
TGTGCCAGCAGTTTCGGCAGGGCTCTGTACGAGCAGTACTTC	CASSFGRALYEQYF	NA	NA	TRBV12-3/TRBV12-4	TRBJ2-7
TGTGCCAGCAGTTTTCAGAATGAGCAGTTCTTC	CASSFQNEQFF	NA	many	TRBV12-3/TRBV12-4	TRBJ2-1
TGCAGCGTTGGCGGGGACAGGTTATACACTGAAGCTTTCTTT	CSVGGDRLYTEAFF	TRBD1	NA	TRBV29-1	TRBJ1-1
TGTGCCAGCAGTGAACGACACAGCCTGAGTCAGCCCCAGCATTTT	CASSERHSLSQPQHF	NA	few	TRBV6-1	TRBJ1-5
TGTGCCAGCAGTTTAGTGGTGCTAGCGGACTCGACAGATGCGCAGTATTTT	CASSLVVLADSTDAQYF	TRBD2	NA	TRBV28	TRBJ2-3
TGCGCCAGCAGCCCCAATACTCCCCTCAACACCGGGGAGCTGTTTTTT	CASSPNTPLNTGELFF	NA	few	TRBV5-1	TRBJ2-2
TGTGCCAGCAGTGACTCGGACAGGGCCACTGAAGCTTTCTTT	CASSDSDRATEAFF	TRBD1	few	TRBV6-4	TRBJ1-1
TGCAGCGTACGAGCCGGGACAGGGGAGGAGGAGACCCAGTACTTC	CSVRAGTGEEETQYF	TRBD1	few	TRBV29-1	TRBJ2-5
TGTGCCAGCTCACCTGTTCTCAAATCGGGCACAGATACGCAGTATTTT	CASSPVLKSGTDTQYF	NA	NA	TRBV18	TRBJ2-3
TGTGCCAGCAGCCCTACAGGGTTGGGGCAGTTCTTC	CASSPTGLGQFF	NA	NA	TRBV3-1	TRBJ2-1
TGCGCCAGCAGCTCTACTAGCGGGAGAGAGTGGGAGACCCAGTACTTC	CASSSTSGREWETQYF	TRBD2	many	TRBV5-1	TRBJ2-5
TGTGCCAGCTCACCCTACGCCGGGACAGGGTTCTCCGACCGTTACAATGAGCAGTTCTTC	CASSPYAGTGFSDRYNEQFF	TRBD1	few	TRBV18	TRBJ2-1